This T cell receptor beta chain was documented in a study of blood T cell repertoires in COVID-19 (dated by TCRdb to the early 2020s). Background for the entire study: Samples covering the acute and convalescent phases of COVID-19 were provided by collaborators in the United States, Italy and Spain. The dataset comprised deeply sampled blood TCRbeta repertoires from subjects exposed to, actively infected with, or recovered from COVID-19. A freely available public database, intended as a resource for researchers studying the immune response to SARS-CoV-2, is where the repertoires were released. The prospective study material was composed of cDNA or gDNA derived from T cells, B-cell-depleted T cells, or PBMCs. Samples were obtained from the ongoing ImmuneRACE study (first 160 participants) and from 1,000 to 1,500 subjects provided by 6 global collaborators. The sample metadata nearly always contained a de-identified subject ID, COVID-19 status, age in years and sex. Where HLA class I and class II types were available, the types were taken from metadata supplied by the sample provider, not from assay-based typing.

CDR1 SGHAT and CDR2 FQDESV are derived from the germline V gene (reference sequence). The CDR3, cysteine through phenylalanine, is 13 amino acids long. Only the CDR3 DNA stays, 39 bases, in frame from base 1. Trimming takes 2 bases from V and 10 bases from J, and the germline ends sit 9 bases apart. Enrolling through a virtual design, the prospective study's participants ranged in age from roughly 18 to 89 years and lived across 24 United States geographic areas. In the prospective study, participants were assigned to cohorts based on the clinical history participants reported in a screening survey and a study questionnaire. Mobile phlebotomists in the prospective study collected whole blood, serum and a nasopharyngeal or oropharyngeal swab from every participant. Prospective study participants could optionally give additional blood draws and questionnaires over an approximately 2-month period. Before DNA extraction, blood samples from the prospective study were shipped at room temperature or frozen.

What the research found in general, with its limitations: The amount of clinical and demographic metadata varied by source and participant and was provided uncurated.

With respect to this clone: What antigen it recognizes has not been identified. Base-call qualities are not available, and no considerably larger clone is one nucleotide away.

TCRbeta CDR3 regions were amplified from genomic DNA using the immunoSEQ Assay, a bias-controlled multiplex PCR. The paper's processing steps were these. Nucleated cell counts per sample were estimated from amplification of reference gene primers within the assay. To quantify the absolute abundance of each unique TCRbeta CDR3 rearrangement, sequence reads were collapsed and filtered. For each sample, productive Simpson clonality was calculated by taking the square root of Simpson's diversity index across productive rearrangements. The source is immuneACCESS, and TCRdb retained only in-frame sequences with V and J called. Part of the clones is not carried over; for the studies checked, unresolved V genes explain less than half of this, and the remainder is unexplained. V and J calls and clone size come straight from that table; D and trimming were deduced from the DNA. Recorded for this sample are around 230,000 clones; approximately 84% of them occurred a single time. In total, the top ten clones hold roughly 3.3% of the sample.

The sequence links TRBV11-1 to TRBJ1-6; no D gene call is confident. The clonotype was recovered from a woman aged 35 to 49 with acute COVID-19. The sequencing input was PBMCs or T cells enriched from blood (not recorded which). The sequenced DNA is TGTGCCAGCAGCTTAACATCCCGCTCACCCCTCCACTTT. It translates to CASSLTSRSPLHF.